The 28 T cell receptor beta chains below were found in one sample sequenced in a study of T cells in localized non-small cell lung cancer (dated by TCRdb to about 2020). Receptor libraries were prepared by the immunoSEQ multiplex PCR assay. What TCRdb holds here is the immuneACCESS table cut down to in-frame rearrangements. Part of the clones is not present; checked against another copy, under half of the missing clones reflect an unresolved V gene, and the others are unexplained. The sample yields tens of thousands of clones; about 84% were counted once. In total, the top ten clones hold 7.5% to 10% of the sample. The material sequenced was peripheral blood, taken before any cancer treatment. These receptors all come from an older female donor with stage I lung adenocarcinoma.

In nucleotides, the CDR3 is TGTGCCAGCAGCCAAGGACAGGGGGATACGCAGTATTTT. Protein product: CASSQGQGDTQYF. This sequence joins TRBV14 and TRBJ2-3, with 8 bases aligning to TRBD1. This CDR3 comprises 13 residues. J gave up 6 bases and V 1 base, and 0 bases lay outside the gene matches. Germline lookup yields CDR1 SGHDN and CDR2 FVKESK.

The rearrangement uses TRBV29-1 and TRBJ1-2; no clear D gene. The germline V and J ends were trimmed by 1 base and 7 bases, with 7 bases remaining between them. Germline CDR1 SQVTM, CDR2 ANQGSEA. CDR3 size: 11 residues. As DNA, the CDR3 is TGCAGCGTTGAAGTAGGGCTTGGCTACACCTTC. Its protein product is CSVEVGLGYTF.

The chain links TRBV6-5 to TRBJ1-5; TRBD1 matches 7 bases. This CDR3 region has 13 residues. Trimming removed 5 bases from V and 7 bases from J; junction bases left unmatched: 5. Germline CDR1 MNHEY, CDR2 SVGAGI. Here the CDR3 reads CASSRDSIQPQHF. Written as DNA, the CDR3 is TGTGCCAGCAGTAGGGACAGCATCCAGCCCCAGCATTTT.

The gene calls are TRBV6-1 and TRBJ1-3; a weak D match, TRBD1 (5 bases). Germline lookup yields CDR1 MNHNS and CDR2 SASEGT. V was cut by 2 bases and J by 6 bases, with 14 bases left in between. The CDR3 extends over 15 amino acids. CDR3 residues: CASSEPRGLVNTIYF. For the CDR3, the DNA is TGTGCCAGCAGTGAACCCCGGGGCCTGGTAAACACCATATATTTT.

V gene TRBV7-2 combines with J gene TRBJ2-7; D could derive from TRBD1 or TRBD2 (5 bases each). CDR1 and CDR2 (germline): SGHTA, FQGNSA. This CDR3 has 15 residues. Trimming stripped 0 bases from V and 2 bases from J, with 11 bases between. This CDR3 reads CASSLAGRGAYEQYF. DNA for the CDR3: TGTGCCAGCAGCTTAGCTGGTAGAGGGGCCTACGAGCAGTACTTC.

This clone was detected many times. J is TRBJ2-2 and V is TRBV27; 11 nucleotides line up with TRBD2. V was clipped by 5 bases and J by 3 bases; unmatched bases: 5. The CDR3 has 16 amino acids. Germline CDR1 MNHEY, CDR2 SMNVEV (reference sequence). The CDR3 protein is CASSPGTSGHTGELFF. In nucleotides, the CDR3 is TGTGCCAGCAGTCCCGGGACTAGCGGACACACCGGGGAGCTGTTTTTT.

This chain joins TRBV2 and TRBJ2-2; 9 bases fit TRBD2. The junction had 6 bases not matched to a gene; V was cut back by 4 bases and J by 6 bases. The germline V gene encodes CDR1 SNHLY and CDR2 FYNNEI. The CDR3 covers 15 residues. In DNA, the CDR3 is TGTGCCAGCAGTGTAGGACTAGCGATATCCGGGGAGCTGTTTTTT. This translates into CASSVGLAISGELFF.

The V and J genes are TRBV18 and TRBJ2-2; perhaps TRBD1 as D (5 bases). Germline CDR1 reads KGHSH; CDR2 reads LQKENI. The CDR3 has 15 amino acids. V dropped 4 bases and J dropped 0 bases, with 9 bases sitting between them. The CDR3 region has the DNA TGTGCCAGCTCACTATTGACAGCGAACACCGGGGAGCTGTTTTTT. It encodes CASSLLTANTGELFF.

This clone was recorded once. The gene calls are TRBV5-8 and TRBJ1-6; D gene ambiguous. With 4 bases removed from V and 0 bases from J, the gap between germline ends came to 11 bases. CDR1 and CDR2 from the germline V gene are SGHTS and YDEGEE. The CDR3 runs 16 residues. The CDR3 here is CASSPMTSSYNSPLHF. The CDR3 bases are TGTGCCAGCAGCCCCATGACAAGCTCCTATAATTCACCCCTCCACTTT.

The chain uses TRBV27 and TRBJ2-1; 11 nucleotides match TRBD2. The V segment lost 3 bases and the J segment 0 bases; nucleotides outside the gene matches: 19. Germline loops: CDR1 MNHEY, CDR2 SMNVEV (reference sequence). The CDR3 sequence is 22 residues long. The CDR3 reads CASSFTTPGLAALPSSYNEQFF. CDR3 sequence (DNA): TGTGCCAGCAGTTTCACGACACCGGGACTAGCGGCGCTCCCCAGCTCCTACAATGAGCAGTTCTTC.

V usage is TRBV29-1 and J usage is TRBJ2-7, with TRBD1 identical over 7 bases. CDR1 is SQVTM and CDR2 is ANQGSEA in the germline V gene. The CDR3 has 12 residues. V shed 7 bases, J shed 3 bases, and the junction held 6 bases outside the gene matches. For the CDR3, the DNA is TGCAGCGCCCTCACAGGGGTCTACGAGCAGTACTTC. The encoded protein is CSALTGVYEQYF.

The chain couples TRBV4-2 to TRBJ2-2; 11 nucleotides align to TRBD2. This CDR3 has 17 residues. V shed 0 bases, J shed 3 bases, and the junction held 3 bases outside the gene matches. Germline CDR1 and CDR2: LGHNA and YNFKEQ. The CDR3 reads CASSQESLAGDTGELFF. The CDR3 bases are TGTGCCAGCAGCCAAGAATCACTAGCGGGGGACACCGGGGAGCTGTTTTTT.

This clone was recorded many times. The chain recombines TRBV5-1 with TRBJ2-7, with D perhaps TRBD1 (6 bases). Germline loops: CDR1 SGHRS, CDR2 YFSETQ. V was clipped by 7 bases and J by 2 bases, with 13 bases between them. The CDR3 totals 13 residues. DNA for the CDR3: TGCGCCAGCGCCCTTGAGGGGGCCTACGAGCAGTACTTC. Amino acid sequence: CASALEGAYEQYF.

The CDR3 region is CASTFDRRGYTF. The CDR3 coding sequence is TGTGCCAGCACCTTTGACAGGAGAGGCTACACCTTC. The rearrangement uses TRBV6-5 and TRBJ1-2, with D possibly matching TRBD1 (6 bases). CDR3 size: 12 residues. Per germline, CDR1 MNHEY and CDR2 SVGAGI. V dropped 7 bases and J dropped 8 bases, with 14 bases sitting between them.

The CDR3 reads CASSNRPTSGIEQYF. CDR3 bases: TGTGCCAGCAGCAATAGACCGACTAGCGGGATCGAGCAGTACTTC. The chain links TRBV9 to TRBJ2-7; 11 bases agree with TRBD2. The CDR3 loop spans 15 amino acids. The ends lost 4 bases at V and 6 bases at J; junction bases unmatched: 9. Germline lookup yields CDR1 SGDLS and CDR2 YYNGEE.

In this sample, this clone turned up a few times. The genes are TRBV2 and TRBJ1-5; D uncertain. CDR3 size: 12 residues. Germline lookup yields CDR1 SNHLY and CDR2 FYNNEI. The V end was cut by 8 bases, the J end by 0 bases, with 5 bases between. The DNA of the CDR3 is TGTGCCAGCGCGAGTAGCAATCAGCCCCAGCATTTT. Translation gives CASASSNQPQHF.

The chain links TRBV19 to TRBJ2-6; 8 bases are a match to TRBD1. This CDR3 has 19 residues. V lost 9 bases, J lost 4 bases, and 20 bases stayed unmatched. Germline CDR1 is LNHDA and CDR2 is SQIVND (reference sequence). This chain's CDR3 is CASSDFGSTGVTGANVLTF. The CDR3 bases are TGTGCCAGCTCCGATTTCGGGTCGACAGGGGTGACCGGGGCCAACGTCCTGACTTTC.

The chain uses TRBV7-2 and TRBJ2-3; D ambiguous. Germline V gene lookup returns CDR1 SGHTA and CDR2 FQGNSA. This CDR3 has 14 residues. Trimming stripped 0 bases from V and 4 bases from J, with 8 bases between. CDR3 in DNA: TGTGCCAGCAGCTTAGCTAGGCCCCCAGATACGCAGTATTTT. This sequence encodes CASSLARPPDTQYF.

The J gene is TRBJ2-3, the V gene TRBV7-6; 7 nucleotides agree with TRBD2. In germline, CDR1 is SGHVS, CDR2 FNYEAQ. Trimming took 3 bases from V and 6 from J; bases not matched to a gene: 6. The CDR3 is 14 amino acids. CDR3: CASSLGLSADTQYF. Written as DNA, the CDR3 is TGTGCCAGCAGCTTGGGACTATCAGCGGATACGCAGTATTTT.

This chain joins TRBV7-9 and TRBJ1-1, with no clear D. CDR3 length: 14 amino acids. From germline, CDR1 is SEHNR and CDR2 FQNEAQ (reference sequence). The V and J ends lost 3 bases and 5 bases respectively, with 13 bases between them. The CDR3 DNA sequence: TGTGCCAGCAGCTTGAGGGTTCTGTCAACTGAAGCTTTCTTT. Protein product: CASSLRVLSTEAFF.

This clone was found a few times. This sequence joins TRBV5-6 and TRBJ2-1; D call uncertain. CDR1 SGHDT and CDR2 YYEEEE come from the germline V gene. The CDR3 runs to 15 residues. V was clipped by 4 bases and J by 8 bases, with 19 bases between them. The CDR3 spells CASSPFPSENYEQFF. In nucleotides, the CDR3 is TGTGCCAGCAGCCCCTTTCCCTCGGAGAACTATGAGCAGTTCTTC.

The V call is TRBV27, the J call TRBJ1-4; no definite D call. Trimming took off 2 bases at V and 5 bases at J, with 18 bases between the two ends. In germline, CDR1 is MNHEY, CDR2 SMNVEV (reference sequence). The length of the CDR3 is 17 residues. This chain's CDR3 is CASSLHGKLFRNEKLFF. The CDR3 region has the DNA TGTGCCAGCAGTTTACACGGAAAGCTTTTCAGAAATGAAAAACTGTTTTTT.

V usage is TRBV5-6 and J usage is TRBJ2-5, with 7 bases that match TRBD2. Germline values: CDR1 SGHDT, CDR2 YYEEEE. The CDR3 is made up of 15 amino acids. The V and J ends lost 4 bases and 2 bases, in that order; junction bases with no gene match: 8. The CDR3 here is CASSRGGAGQETQYF. The CDR3 DNA reads TGTGCCAGCAGCCGTGGTGGAGCGGGACAAGAGACCCAGTACTTC.

This chain joins TRBV7-2 and TRBJ2-3; 8 nucleotides match TRBD2. The CDR3 has 14 amino acids. Germline CDR1 is SGHTA and CDR2 is FQGNSA. Trimming at V came to 1 base and at J to 5 bases, leaving 2 bases not matched to a gene. CDR3 region: CASSLGLARDTQYF. The CDR3 bases are TGTGCCAGCAGCTTAGGACTAGCGAGAGATACGCAGTATTTT.

This chain uses TRBV7-2 with TRBJ1-6; 7 bases line up with TRBD1. This CDR3 is 18 amino acids long. CDR1 and CDR2 from the germline V gene are SGHTA and FQGNSA. V was clipped by 5 bases and J by 0 bases; unmatched bases: 10. The CDR3 DNA sequence: TGTGCCAGCAGCCCCCCCGGACAGGCGAGCTCCTATAATTCACCCCTCCACTTT. Translated: CASSPPGQASSYNSPLHF.

J is TRBJ2-7 and V is TRBV2; 11 bases are a match to TRBD1. The CDR3 is 14 amino acids. Germline lookup yields CDR1 SNHLY and CDR2 FYNNEI. After removal of 9 bases from V and 7 bases from J, the junction contained 11 bases not matched to a gene. The CDR3 reads CASVLDRGLGEQYF. CDR3 coding DNA: TGTGCCAGTGTTCTGGACAGGGGGCTAGGAGAGCAGTACTTC.

The chain combines TRBV28 with TRBJ2-7; 8 bases match TRBD1. This CDR3 has 18 amino acids. Germline CDR1 is MDHEN and CDR2 is SYDVKM. Trimming took 2 bases from V and 2 from J; bases not matched to a gene: 14. In DNA form, the CDR3 reads TGTGCCAGCAGTTTACGGCCGCGGGGACAGGTCCTGACCTACGAGCAGTACTTC. Residues: CASSLRPRGQVLTYEQYF.

This clone was counted once. This rearrangement joins TRBV4-2 to TRBJ1-2; perhaps TRBD1 as D (5 bases). From germline, CDR1 is LGHNA and CDR2 YNFKEQ. The CDR3 has 16 residues. Trimming stripped 1 base from V and 2 bases from J, with 14 bases between. In DNA form, the CDR3 reads TGTGCCAGCAGCCAAGGGGGCGGAGGCCCAAACTATGGCTACACCTTC. This gives the protein CASSQGGGGPNYGYTF.